This T cell receptor beta chain was recovered during a study of T cells after yellow fever vaccination. Overall study results and limits: Clones that expanded after primary vaccination mostly reappeared after the booster (just under 98% CD4, around 87% CD8).

TCRdb re-called the 5' RACE reads through MiXCR, storing one row per CDR3 protein. The table has hundreds of thousands of distinct CDR3 sequences, 9% to 15% seen once. This clonotype occurred once. Its specificity is unknown. A junction end diverges from the germline sequence, so it may reflect a read error. CDR1 LNHDA and CDR2 SQIVND come from the germline V gene (reference sequence). The CDR3 totals 14 residues. This TCR was sampled from a man younger than 40 who received the YFV17D yellow fever vaccine. The rearrangement uses TRBV19 and TRBJ1-2; 7 nucleotides line up with TRBD1. Sequencing was performed on PBMCs, taken on the day of the yellow fever booster vaccination. CDR3 in DNA: TGTGCCAGTAGCCGGGGACAGAACCACTATGGCTTCACCTTC. Its protein is CASSRGQNHYGFTF. Together with reference TRBV19 and TRBJ1-2, the CDR3 gives the full variable domain: DGGITQSPKYLFRKEGQNVTLSCEQNLNHDAMYWYRQDPGQGLRLIYYSQIVNDFQKGDIAEGYSVSREKKESFPLTVTSAQKNPTAFYLCASSRGQNHYGFTFGSGTRLTVV.